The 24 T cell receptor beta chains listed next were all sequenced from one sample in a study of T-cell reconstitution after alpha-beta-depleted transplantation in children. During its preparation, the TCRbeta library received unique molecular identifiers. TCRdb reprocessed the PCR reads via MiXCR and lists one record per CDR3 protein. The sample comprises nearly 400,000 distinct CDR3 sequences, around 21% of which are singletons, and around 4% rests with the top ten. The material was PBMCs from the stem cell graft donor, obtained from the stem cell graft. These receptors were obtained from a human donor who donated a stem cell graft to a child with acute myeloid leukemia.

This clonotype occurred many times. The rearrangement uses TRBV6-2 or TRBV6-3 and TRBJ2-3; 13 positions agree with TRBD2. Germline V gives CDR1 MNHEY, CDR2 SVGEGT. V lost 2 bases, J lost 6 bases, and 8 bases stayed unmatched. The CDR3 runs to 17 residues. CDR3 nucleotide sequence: TGTGCCAGCAGTTACGGCTCGGGACTAGCGGGAACGGATACGCAGTATTTT. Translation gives CASSYGSGLAGTDTQYF.

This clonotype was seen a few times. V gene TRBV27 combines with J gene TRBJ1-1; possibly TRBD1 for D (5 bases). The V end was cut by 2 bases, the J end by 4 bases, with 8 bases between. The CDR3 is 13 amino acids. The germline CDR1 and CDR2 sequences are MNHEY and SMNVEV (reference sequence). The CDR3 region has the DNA TGTGCCAGCAGTTTAGGGGGGAGCACTGAAGCTTTCTTT. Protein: CASSLGGSTEAFF.

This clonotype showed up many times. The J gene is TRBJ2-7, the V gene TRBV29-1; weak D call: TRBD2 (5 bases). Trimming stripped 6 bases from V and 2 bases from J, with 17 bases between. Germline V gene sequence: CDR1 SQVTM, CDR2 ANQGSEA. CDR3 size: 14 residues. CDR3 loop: CSVSLLSETYEQYF. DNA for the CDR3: TGCAGCGTCAGCCTACTTAGCGAGACCTACGAGCAGTACTTC.

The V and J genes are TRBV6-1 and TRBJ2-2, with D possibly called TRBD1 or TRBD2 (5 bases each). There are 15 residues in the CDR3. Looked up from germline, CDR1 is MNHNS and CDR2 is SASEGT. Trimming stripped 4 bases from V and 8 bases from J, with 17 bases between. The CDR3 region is CASSGGRGRTGELFF. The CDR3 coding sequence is TGTGCCAGCAGTGGGGGACGCGGACGGACGGGGGAGCTGTTTTTT.

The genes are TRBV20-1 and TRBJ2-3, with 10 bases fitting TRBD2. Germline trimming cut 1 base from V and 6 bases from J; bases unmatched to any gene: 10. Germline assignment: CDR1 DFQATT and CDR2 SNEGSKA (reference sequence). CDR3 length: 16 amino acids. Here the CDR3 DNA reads TGCAGTGCTAGAGGGCTAGCGGGAGCCCGGGTCGATACGCAGTATTTT. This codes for CSARGLAGARVDTQYF.

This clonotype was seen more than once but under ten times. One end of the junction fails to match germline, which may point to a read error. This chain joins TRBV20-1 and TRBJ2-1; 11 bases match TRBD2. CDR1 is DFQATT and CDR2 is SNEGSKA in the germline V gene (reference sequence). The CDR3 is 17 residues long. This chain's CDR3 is CCARAETSGMGYNEQFF. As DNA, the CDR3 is TGCTGTGCTAGAGCCGAGACTAGCGGGATGGGTTACAATGAGCAGTTCTTC.

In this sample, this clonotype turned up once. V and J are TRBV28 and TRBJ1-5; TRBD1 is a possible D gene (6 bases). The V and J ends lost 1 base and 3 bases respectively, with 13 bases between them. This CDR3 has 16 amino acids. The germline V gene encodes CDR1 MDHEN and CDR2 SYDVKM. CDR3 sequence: CASSLLQGSYNQPQHF. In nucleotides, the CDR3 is TGTGCCAGCAGTTTATTACAGGGCTCATACAATCAGCCCCAGCATTTT.

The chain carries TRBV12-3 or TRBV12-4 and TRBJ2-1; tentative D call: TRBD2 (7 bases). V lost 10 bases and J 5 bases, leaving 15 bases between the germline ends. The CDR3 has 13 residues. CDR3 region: CATCGGIHNEQFF. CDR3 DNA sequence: TGTGCCACCTGCGGGGGCATCCACAATGAGCAGTTCTTC.

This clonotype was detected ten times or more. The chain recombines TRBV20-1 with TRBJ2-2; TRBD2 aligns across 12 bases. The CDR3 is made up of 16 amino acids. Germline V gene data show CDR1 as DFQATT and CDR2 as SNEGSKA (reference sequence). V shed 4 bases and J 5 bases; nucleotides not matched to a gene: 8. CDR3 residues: CSATSGRALLTGELFF. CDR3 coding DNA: TGCAGTGCTACTAGCGGGAGGGCCCTCCTTACCGGGGAGCTGTTTTTT.

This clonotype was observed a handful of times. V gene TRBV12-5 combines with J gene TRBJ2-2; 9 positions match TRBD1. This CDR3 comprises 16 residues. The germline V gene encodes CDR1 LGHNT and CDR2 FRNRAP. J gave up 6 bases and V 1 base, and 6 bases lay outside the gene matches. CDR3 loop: CASGLEGDREAGELFF. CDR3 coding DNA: TGTGCTAGTGGTTTGGAAGGGGACAGGGAGGCCGGGGAGCTGTTTTTT.

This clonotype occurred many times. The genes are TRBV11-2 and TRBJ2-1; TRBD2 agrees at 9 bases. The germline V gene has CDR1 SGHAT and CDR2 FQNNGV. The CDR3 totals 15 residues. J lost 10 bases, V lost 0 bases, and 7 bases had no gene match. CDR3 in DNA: TGTGCCAGCAGCTTAGAATCCGGTAGCGGGAGCGAGCAGTTCTTC. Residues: CASSLESGSGSEQFF.

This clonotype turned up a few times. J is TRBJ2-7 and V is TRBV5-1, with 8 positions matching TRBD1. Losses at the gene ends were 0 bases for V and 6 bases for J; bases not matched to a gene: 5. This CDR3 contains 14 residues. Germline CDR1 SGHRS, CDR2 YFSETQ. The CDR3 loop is CASSLGDRNLEQYF. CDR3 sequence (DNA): TGCGCCAGCAGCTTGGGGGACAGGAATCTCGAGCAGTACTTC.

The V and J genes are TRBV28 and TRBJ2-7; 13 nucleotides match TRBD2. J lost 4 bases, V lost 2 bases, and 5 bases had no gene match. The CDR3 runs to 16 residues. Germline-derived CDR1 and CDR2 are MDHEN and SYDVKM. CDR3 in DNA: TGTGCCAGCAGTTTACCGGGACTAGCGGGACGATACGAGCAGTACTTC. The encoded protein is CASSLPGLAGRYEQYF.

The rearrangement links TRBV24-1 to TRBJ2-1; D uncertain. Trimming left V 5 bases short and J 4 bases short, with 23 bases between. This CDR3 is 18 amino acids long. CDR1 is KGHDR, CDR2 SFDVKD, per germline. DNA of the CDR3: TGTGCCACCAGTGCCTACGTGACATCCCCTCACTTTTACAATGAGCAGTTCTTC. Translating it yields CATSAYVTSPHFYNEQFF.

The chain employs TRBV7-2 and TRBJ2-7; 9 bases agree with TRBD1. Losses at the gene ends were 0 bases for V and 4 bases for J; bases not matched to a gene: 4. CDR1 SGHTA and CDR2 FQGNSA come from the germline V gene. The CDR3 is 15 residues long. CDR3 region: CASSLAPGQGYEQYF. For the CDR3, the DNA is TGTGCCAGCAGCTTAGCGCCAGGACAGGGGTACGAGCAGTACTTC.

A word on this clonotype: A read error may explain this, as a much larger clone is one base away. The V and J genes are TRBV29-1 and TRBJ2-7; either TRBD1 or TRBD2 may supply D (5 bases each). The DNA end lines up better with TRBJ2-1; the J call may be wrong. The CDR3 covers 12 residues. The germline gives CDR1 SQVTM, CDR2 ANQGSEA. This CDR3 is CSVGDDSYEQFF. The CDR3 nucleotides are TGCAGCGTTGGGGACGACTCCTACGAGCAGTTCTTC.

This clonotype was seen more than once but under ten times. The CDR3 DNA sequence: TGTGCCAGCAACACCGGGACAGTGGGACTGGGGCAGTACTTC. This sequence encodes CASNTGTVGLGQYF. The V and J genes are TRBV28 and TRBJ2-7; perhaps TRBD1 as D (7 bases). V gave up 7 bases and J gave up 9 bases, with 22 bases separating them. This CDR3 has 14 residues. Per the germline V gene, CDR1 is MDHEN and CDR2 is SYDVKM.

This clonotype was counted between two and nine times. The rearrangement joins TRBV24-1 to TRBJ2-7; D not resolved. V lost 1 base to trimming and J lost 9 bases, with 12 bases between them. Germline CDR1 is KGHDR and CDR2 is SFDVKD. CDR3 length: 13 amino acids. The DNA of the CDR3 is TGTGCCACCAGTGATTTAAAACAATCCAGGCAGTACTTC. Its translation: CATSDLKQSRQYF.

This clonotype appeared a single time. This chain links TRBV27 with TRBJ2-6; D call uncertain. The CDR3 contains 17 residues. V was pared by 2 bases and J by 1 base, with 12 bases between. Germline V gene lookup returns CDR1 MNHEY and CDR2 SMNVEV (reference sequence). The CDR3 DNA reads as TGTGCCAGCAGTTTAGGTTATGGGTCATCTGGGGCCAACGTCCTGACTTTC. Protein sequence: CASSLGYGSSGANVLTF.

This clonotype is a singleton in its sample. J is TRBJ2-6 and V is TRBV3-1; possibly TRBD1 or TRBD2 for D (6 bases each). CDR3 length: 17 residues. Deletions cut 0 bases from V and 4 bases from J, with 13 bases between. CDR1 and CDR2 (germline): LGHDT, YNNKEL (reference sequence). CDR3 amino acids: CASSQETGGQGANVLTF. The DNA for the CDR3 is TGTGCCAGCAGCCAAGAAACTGGGGGGCAGGGGGCCAACGTCCTGACTTTC.

The CDR3 loop is CASSFQGPEAFF. The DNA of the CDR3 is TGTGCCAGCAGTTTCCAGGGACCTGAAGCTTTCTTT. This chain connects TRBV12-3 or TRBV12-4 to TRBJ1-1; perhaps TRBD1 as D (5 bases). V was shortened by 3 bases and J by 6 bases, with 8 bases between the two germline ends. The length of the CDR3 is 12 residues.

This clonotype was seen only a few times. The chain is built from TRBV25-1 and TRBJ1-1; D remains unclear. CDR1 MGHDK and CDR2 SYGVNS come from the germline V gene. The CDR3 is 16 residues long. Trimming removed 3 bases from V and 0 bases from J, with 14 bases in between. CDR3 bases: TGTGCCAGCAGTGACCCCCCCATCTACATGAACACTGAAGCTTTCTTT. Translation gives CASSDPPIYMNTEAFF.

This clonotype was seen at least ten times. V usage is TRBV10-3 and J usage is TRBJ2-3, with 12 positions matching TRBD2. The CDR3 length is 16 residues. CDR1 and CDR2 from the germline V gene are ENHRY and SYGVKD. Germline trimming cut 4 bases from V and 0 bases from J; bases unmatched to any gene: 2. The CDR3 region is CAISGTSGTSTDTQYF. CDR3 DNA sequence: TGTGCCATCAGTGGGACTAGCGGGACTAGCACAGATACGCAGTATTTT.

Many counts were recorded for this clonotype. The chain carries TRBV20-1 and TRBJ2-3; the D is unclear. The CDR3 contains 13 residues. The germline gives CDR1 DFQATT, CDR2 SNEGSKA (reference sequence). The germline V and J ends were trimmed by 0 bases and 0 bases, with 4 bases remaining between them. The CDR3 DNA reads TGCAGTGCTAGAGATCGCAGCACAGATACGCAGTATTTT. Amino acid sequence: CSARDRSTDTQYF.